This entry lists 14 T cell receptor beta chains sequenced from one sample in a study of response to subunit inactivated influenza vaccine. MiXCR, run by TCRdb on the RT-PCR reads, gives a single entry per CDR3 protein. The sample has 650,000 to 800,000 distinct CDR3 sequences; about 15% are singletons. The source was PBMCs from blood, collected approximately 15 days before vaccination. The receptors were sampled from a man in his forties or fifties who received an inactivated influenza vaccine.

This clonotype was counted many times. The CDR3 is CASSFEMTGDLAGEPVDEQFF. CDR3 DNA: TGCGCCAGCAGCTTTGAAATGACAGGGGATTTAGCTGGTGAACCGGTCGATGAGCAGTTCTTC. J is TRBJ2-1 and V is TRBV5-1; 8 bases line up with TRBD1. This CDR3 comprises 21 residues. Germline V gene sequence: CDR1 SGHRS, CDR2 YFSETQ. V shed 2 bases, J shed 8 bases, and the junction held 27 bases outside the gene matches.

V is TRBV12-3 or TRBV12-4 and J is TRBJ2-6; TRBD2 aligns across 8 bases. There are 17 residues in the CDR3. Trimming removed 1 base from V and 0 bases from J; junction bases left unmatched: 2. CDR3 protein: CASSLGTSYSGANVLTF. The CDR3 bases are TGTGCCAGCAGTTTAGGGACTAGCTACTCTGGGGCCAACGTCCTGACTTTC.

This chain connects TRBV7-2 to TRBJ2-5; D call uncertain. The CDR3 is 12 amino acids. CDR1 is SGHTA, CDR2 FQGNSA, per germline. V lost 6 bases and J lost 1, with 6 bases in between. The CDR3 DNA reads TGTGCCAGCAGTAAATCCCAAGAGACCCAGTACTTC. This encodes CASSKSQETQYF.

This clonotype was counted only a few times. This rearrangement joins TRBV5-6 to TRBJ2-2; D is possibly TRBD1 (6 bases). CDR3 length: 17 residues. The germline V gene encodes CDR1 SGHDT and CDR2 YYEEEE. V lost 4 bases and J lost 0, with 16 bases in between. This CDR3 is CASSPGFGTTNTGELFF. CDR3 nucleotides: TGTGCCAGCAGCCCAGGGTTCGGGACAACGAACACCGGGGAGCTGTTTTTT.

The gene calls are TRBV7-8 and TRBJ2-7, with D unclear. This CDR3 spans 16 amino acids. V dropped 0 bases and J dropped 2 bases, with 14 bases sitting between them. Germline CDR1 and CDR2: SGHVS and FQNEAQ. Here the CDR3 reads CASSLASVGSTYEQYF. The CDR3, as DNA: TGTGCCAGCAGCTTAGCGTCTGTAGGTAGCACCTACGAGCAGTACTTC.

The rearrangement uses TRBV20-1 and TRBJ1-6, with 7 positions matching TRBD1. The CDR3 has 15 residues. CDR1 and CDR2 from the germline V gene are DFQATT and SNEGSKA (reference sequence). V lost 3 bases and J lost 4; bases outside the gene matches: 6. The DNA for the CDR3 is TGCAGTGCTAGGGTGACAGGGCTATATAATTCACCCCTCCACTTT. This sequence encodes CSARVTGLYNSPLHF.

At least ten counts were recorded for this clonotype. The chain has TRBV11-2 and TRBJ2-3; D tentatively reads TRBD1 or TRBD2 (5 bases each). Germline V lookup: CDR1 SGHAT, CDR2 FQNNGV. The V end was cut by 2 bases, the J end by 0 bases, with 12 bases between. The CDR3 is made up of 16 amino acids. The CDR3 region is CASSLRSGPSTDTQYF. The CDR3 DNA reads TGTGCCAGCAGCTTACGTTCGGGGCCAAGCACAGATACGCAGTATTTT.

This clonotype was found a few times. The chain couples TRBV11-2 to TRBJ2-3; perhaps TRBD2 as D (6 bases). The CDR3 has 15 amino acids. The V end lost 7 bases, the J end lost 2 bases, and 16 bases lay between the germline ends. The germline V gene has CDR1 SGHAT and CDR2 FQNNGV. The CDR3 coding sequence is TGTGCCAGCACTCGGATGCGGGATAACACAGATACGCAGTATTTT. Amino acids: CASTRMRDNTDTQYF.

The V gene is TRBV15, the J gene TRBJ2-7; 7 positions match TRBD2. The CDR3 runs to 15 residues. Germline CDR1 is LNHNV and CDR2 is YYDKDF (reference sequence). The J segment lost 5 bases and the V segment lost 0 bases, leaving 7 bases of the junction unmatched. DNA of the CDR3: TGTGCCACCAGCAGAGAGGGAGGGCCGTGGGACGAGCAGTACTTC. Its protein is CATSREGGPWDEQYF.

This clonotype was observed a handful of times. V is TRBV27 and J is TRBJ2-7, with 8 bases aligning to TRBD1. The CDR3 sequence is 15 residues long. The junction had 13 bases not matched to a gene; V was cut back by 5 bases and J by 7 bases. Germline V lookup: CDR1 MNHEY, CDR2 SMNVEV (reference sequence). The CDR3 is CASSRHGTGPTEQYF. The CDR3 DNA is TGTGCCAGCAGTAGACATGGGACAGGACCTACGGAGCAGTACTTC.

This clonotype was recorded many times. This chain joins TRBV5-6 and TRBJ2-5; D remains ambiguous. Trimming cost V 1 base and J 4 bases, with 11 bases left between them. CDR3 size: 14 residues. Germline V lookup: CDR1 SGHDT, CDR2 YYEEEE. The chain's CDR3 is CASSLMLGPETQYF. The DNA for the CDR3 is TGTGCCAGCAGCTTGATGCTAGGCCCAGAGACCCAGTACTTC.

There are many counts of this clonotype. CDR3 in amino acids: CSAREQGYGYTF. In nucleotides, the CDR3 is TGCAGTGCTAGAGAACAGGGTTATGGCTACACCTTC. The V and J genes are TRBV20-1 and TRBJ1-2; D is possibly TRBD1 (6 bases). Trimming removed 0 bases from V and 5 bases from J, with 7 bases in between. The germline gives CDR1 DFQATT, CDR2 SNEGSKA (reference sequence). This CDR3 comprises 12 residues.

The chain uses TRBV4-2 and TRBJ2-5; TRBD2 matches 11 bases. Germline V gene data show CDR1 as LGHNA and CDR2 as YNFKEQ. V was pared by 2 bases and J by 0 bases, with 5 bases of the junction left unmatched. The CDR3 spans 17 residues. As DNA, the CDR3 is TGTGCCAGCAGCCAATCGGGACTAGCGGCGTACCAAGAGACCCAGTACTTC. This gives the protein CASSQSGLAAYQETQYF.

The chain uses TRBV5-6 and TRBJ2-1, with TRBD1 matching 9 bases. This CDR3 has 16 amino acids. Germline V gene data show CDR1 as SGHDT and CDR2 as YYEEEE. The junction had 13 bases not matched to a gene; V was cut back by 4 bases and J by 8 bases. CDR3 nucleotides: TGTGCCAGCAGCCACTCCCGGGACAGGGATCGGGATGAGCAGTTCTTC. Translation gives CASSHSRDRDRDEQFF.